The T cell receptor beta chain described here comes from a study of control samples from healthy donors and cancer patients. This clone was seen more than once but under ten times. The CDR3 is 13 amino acids. V lost 7 bases to trimming and J lost 2 bases, with 10 bases between them. Germline loops: CDR1 ENHRY, CDR2 SYGVKD. Produced via immunoSEQ multiplex PCR; TCRdb's table is partial and in-frame only. The sample shows about 98,000 clones, roughly three quarters of them seen only once. The chain links TRBV10-3 to TRBJ2-3, with D unresolved. The TCR was taken from a woman under 40 in good health. Sequencing was carried out using blood. The CDR3 here is CAIMGRNTDTQYF. For the CDR3, the DNA is TGTGCCATCATGGGTAGAAACACAGATACGCAGTATTTT.